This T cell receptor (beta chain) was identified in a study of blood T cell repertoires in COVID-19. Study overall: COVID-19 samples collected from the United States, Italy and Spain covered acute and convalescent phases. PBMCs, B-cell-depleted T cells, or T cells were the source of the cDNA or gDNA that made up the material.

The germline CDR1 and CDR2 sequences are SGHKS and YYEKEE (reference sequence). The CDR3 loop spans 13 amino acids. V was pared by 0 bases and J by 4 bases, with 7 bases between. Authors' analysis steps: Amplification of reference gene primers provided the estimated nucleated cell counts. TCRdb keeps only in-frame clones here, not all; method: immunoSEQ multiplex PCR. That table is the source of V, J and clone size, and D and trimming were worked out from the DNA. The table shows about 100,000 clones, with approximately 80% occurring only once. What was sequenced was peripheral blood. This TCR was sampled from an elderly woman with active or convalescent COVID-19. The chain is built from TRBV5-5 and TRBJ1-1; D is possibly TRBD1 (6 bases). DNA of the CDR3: TGTGCCAGCAGCTTGGGAGGGGGCACTGAAGCTTTCTTT. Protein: CASSLGGGTEAFF.